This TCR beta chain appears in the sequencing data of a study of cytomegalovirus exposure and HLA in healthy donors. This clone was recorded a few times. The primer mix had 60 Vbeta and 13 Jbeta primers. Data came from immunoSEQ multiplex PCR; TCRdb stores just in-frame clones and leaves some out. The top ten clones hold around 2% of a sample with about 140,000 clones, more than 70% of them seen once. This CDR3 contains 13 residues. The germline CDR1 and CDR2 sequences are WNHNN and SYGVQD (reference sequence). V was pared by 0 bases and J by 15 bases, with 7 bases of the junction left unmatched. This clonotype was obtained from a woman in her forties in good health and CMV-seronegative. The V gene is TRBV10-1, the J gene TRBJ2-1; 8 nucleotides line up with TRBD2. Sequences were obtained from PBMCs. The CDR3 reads CASSESGSGRRFF. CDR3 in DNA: TGCGCCAGCAGTGAGTCCGGAAGCGGGAGACGGTTCTTC.